The source of this TCR beta chain is a study of cytomegalovirus exposure and HLA in healthy donors. This clone was found a few times. Its antigen is currently unknown. The protocol was immunoSEQ multiplex PCR, while the TCRdb copy is restricted to in-frame clones and leaves out a portion. This table has over 150,000 clones, 75% to 90% appearing once. Trimming at V came to 3 bases and at J to 0 bases, leaving 10 bases not matched to a gene. The CDR3 is made up of 18 amino acids. Germline CDR1 GTSNPN, CDR2 SVGIG (reference sequence). Whole-study results and caveats: Confirmation in vitro established that a few CMV-associated chains were specific for CMV antigens. Cytomegalovirus association was assigned to approximately 160 TCR beta chains.

The genes are TRBV30 and TRBJ2-4; 11 bases map to TRBD2. Input material: PBMCs. The receptor was isolated from a man between 18 and 35 years old in good health and CMV-seropositive. The DNA for the CDR3 is TGTGCCTGGAGAGGAGGGACTAGCGGAGTTCTAGCCAAAAACATTCAGTACTTC. Translation: CAWRGGTSGVLAKNIQYF.